The 20 T cell receptor beta chains in this list originate from one sample, sequenced in a study of T cell repertoires in cytomegalovirus infection. TCRdb reprocessed the reads with MiXCR, giving one entry per CDR3 protein. The sample includes around 190,000 distinct CDR3 sequences, approximately 15% of them seen just once. The material sequenced was PBMCs. The receptors come from a human donor in good health (CMV status not recorded). Some clones in this sample may be carry-over from other donors' samples.

The rearrangement links TRBV10-3 to TRBJ2-3, with 7 bases lining up with TRBD1. V lost 5 bases and J lost 1; bases outside the gene matches: 3. The CDR3 extends over 14 amino acids. Per the germline V gene, CDR1 is ENHRY and CDR2 is SYGVKD. CDR3 DNA sequence: TGTGCCATCAGTCTTGGGACAGGCACAGATACGCAGTATTTT. Amino acids: CAISLGTGTDTQYF.

Ten or more counts support this clonotype. V usage is TRBV20-1 and J usage is TRBJ2-3; D may be TRBD2 (5 bases). The germline gives CDR1 DFQATT, CDR2 SNEGSKA (reference sequence). V was pared by 5 bases and J by 4 bases, with 19 bases between. CDR3 length: 15 amino acids. CDR3 nucleotides: TGCAGTGCTCCAAACCCCTCGGGGAACCCAGATACGCAGTATTTT. Amino acids: CSAPNPSGNPDTQYF.

The chain employs TRBV29-1 and TRBJ2-1; 11 bases match TRBD1. Losses at the gene ends were 6 bases for V and 8 bases for J; bases not matched to a gene: 3. Germline V CDR1 and CDR2: SQVTM, ANQGSEA. This CDR3 is 12 amino acids long. The CDR3 sequence: CSVRTGGYEQFF. As DNA, the CDR3 is TGCAGCGTCAGGACAGGGGGCTATGAGCAGTTCTTC.

The chain couples TRBV12-5 to TRBJ1-1; D unresolved. Trimming took 1 base from V and 0 from J, leaving 6 bases between them. Looked up from germline, CDR1 is LGHNT and CDR2 is FRNRAP. The CDR3 contains 14 residues. CDR3 protein: CASGLEAVNTEAFF. Here the CDR3 DNA reads TGTGCTAGTGGTTTGGAAGCGGTGAACACTGAAGCTTTCTTT.

This clonotype has more than one count but fewer than ten. J is TRBJ2-2 and V is TRBV4-3; D might be TRBD2 (6 bases). The CDR3 consists of 14 residues. The V and J ends lost 4 bases and 4 bases respectively, with 10 bases between them. Germline lookup yields CDR1 LGHNA and CDR2 YSLEER. In DNA, the CDR3 is TGCGCCAGCAGCCCTATGGGGGGCACCGGGGAGCTGTTTTTT. This encodes CASSPMGGTGELFF.

This clonotype was found many times. V is TRBV25-1 and J is TRBJ1-1, with 7 bases aligning to TRBD1. V was pared by 0 bases and J by 1 base, with 5 bases of the junction left unmatched. Germline CDR1 and CDR2: MGHDK and SYGVNS. The CDR3 has 16 residues. CDR3 sequence: CASSEYTPGGNTEAFF. The DNA of the CDR3 is TGTGCCAGCAGTGAATATACACCAGGGGGGAACACTGAAGCTTTCTTT.

This clonotype has just a few counts. The V call is TRBV9, the J call TRBJ2-1; no reliable D call. Germline CDR1 reads SGDLS; CDR2 reads YYNGEE. The CDR3 has 14 residues. The ends were cut back, 0 bases at V and 2 bases at J, with 6 bases in the middle. The CDR3 is CASSVAGPYNEQFF. In nucleotides, the CDR3 is TGTGCCAGCAGCGTAGCCGGACCCTACAATGAGCAGTTCTTC.

Many counts were recorded for this clonotype. CDR3 DNA: TGCGCCAGCAGTAAAACGTGGACAGCTAACTATGGCTACACCTTC. This sequence encodes CASSKTWTANYGYTF. The genes are TRBV10-2 and TRBJ1-2; perhaps TRBD1 as D (6 bases). This CDR3 is 15 amino acids long. Germline V lookup: CDR1 WSHSY, CDR2 SAAADI. Trimming left V 5 bases short and J 0 bases short, with 13 bases between.

At least ten counts were recorded for this clonotype. The CDR3 DNA follows: TGTGCCAGTCTTTTCCGGGACAGGGCTGCAGCTTTCTTT. Translation gives CASLFRDRAAAFF. This chain joins TRBV28 and TRBJ1-1; 9 bases match TRBD1. Germline loops: CDR1 MDHEN, CDR2 SYDVKM. The CDR3 loop spans 13 amino acids. Trimming cost V 9 bases and J 10 bases; bases outside gene matches: 12.

This clonotype was seen a few times. The chain is built from TRBV7-3 and TRBJ1-2, with D perhaps TRBD1 (5 bases). CDR1 is SGHTA, CDR2 FQGTGA, per germline. The CDR3 is made up of 15 amino acids. The germline V and J ends were trimmed by 6 bases and 7 bases, with 21 bases remaining between them. CDR3 DNA sequence: TGTGCCAGCAGTTATACAGGCGATCCCCCAGGTGGCTACACCTTC. This gives the protein CASSYTGDPPGGYTF.

The gene calls are TRBV6-2 or TRBV6-3 and TRBJ2-1; tentative D call: TRBD2 (5 bases). V lost 6 bases, J lost 3 bases, and 15 bases lay in between. The CDR3 spans 15 residues. Per the germline V gene, CDR1 is MNHEY and CDR2 is SVGEGT. DNA for the CDR3: TGTGCCAGCAGCCGCCCCCGGGAAGTCTACAATGAGCAGTTCTTC. Amino acids: CASSRPREVYNEQFF.

This clonotype showed up just a few times. V gene TRBV7-2 combines with J gene TRBJ1-4; 7 nucleotides line up with TRBD1. Germline trimming cut 5 bases from V and 8 bases from J; bases unmatched to any gene: 8. Looked up from germline, CDR1 is SGHTA and CDR2 is FQGNSA. The CDR3 length is 14 residues. The CDR3 is CASSPRQGGEKLFF. In DNA form, the CDR3 reads TGTGCCAGCAGCCCCCGACAGGGCGGGGAAAAACTGTTTTTT.

In this sample, this clonotype turned up many times. The genes are TRBV28 and TRBJ2-4, with TRBD1 matching over 9 bases. The J segment lost 8 bases and the V segment lost 4 bases, leaving 6 bases of the junction unmatched. Germline CDR1 is MDHEN and CDR2 is SYDVKM. CDR3 length: 14 amino acids. The CDR3 protein is CASSWRDREDIQYF. The CDR3 DNA follows: TGTGCCAGCAGTTGGCGGGACAGGGAAGACATTCAGTACTTC.

The chain has TRBV5-4 and TRBJ2-5; D ambiguous. V dropped 1 base and J dropped 0 bases, with 4 bases sitting between them. The CDR3 runs 13 residues. CDR1 is SGHNT and CDR2 is YYREEE in the germline V gene (reference sequence). The CDR3 loop is CASSLTNQETQYF. In nucleotides, the CDR3 is TGTGCCAGCAGCTTGACTAACCAAGAGACCCAGTACTTC.

This clonotype was seen at least ten times. This chain uses TRBV7-2 with TRBJ2-7, with D perhaps matching TRBD2 (5 bases). The V end was cut by 5 bases, the J end by 9 bases, with 17 bases between. The germline gives CDR1 SGHTA, CDR2 FQGNSA. This CDR3 has 13 residues. CDR3 DNA sequence: TGTGCCAGCAGCCAGGTTAAGGAGGCCCTGCAGTACTTC. As protein: CASSQVKEALQYF.

The chain carries TRBV5-4 and TRBJ1-2; the match to TRBD1 covers 7 bases. Unmatched junction bases numbered 11, after V lost 1 base and J lost 5 bases. CDR3 length: 16 residues. Germline V gene sequence: CDR1 SGHNT, CDR2 YYREEE (reference sequence). For the CDR3, the DNA is TGTGCCAGCAGCTTGAAACAGGGGATGATCGGATATGGCTACACCTTC. Amino acid sequence: CASSLKQGMIGYGYTF.

This clonotype was observed many times. Written as DNA, the CDR3 is TGTGCCAGCAGTCAAGACAGGGGTGGCTACGAGCAGTACTTC. Amino acids: CASSQDRGGYEQYF. This chain joins TRBV6-2 or TRBV6-3 and TRBJ2-7; 8 bases are shared with TRBD1. V dropped 5 bases and J dropped 3; count of bases not matched to a gene: 6. The CDR3 has 14 residues. CDR1 is MNHEY, CDR2 SVGEGT, per germline.

Many counts were recorded for this clonotype. The CDR3 nucleotides read TGTGCCAGCAGCTCCTACAGGGGGCGGGTGGGCACTGAAGCTTTCTTT. Residues: CASSSYRGRVGTEAFF. The gene calls are TRBV7-2 and TRBJ1-1; the match to TRBD1 covers 9 bases. V shed 4 bases, J shed 4 bases, and the junction held 10 bases outside the gene matches. Germline V gene lookup returns CDR1 SGHTA and CDR2 FQGNSA. This CDR3 spans 16 amino acids.

The chain uses TRBV3-1 and TRBJ2-6; the match to TRBD2 covers 7 bases. Trimming cost V 7 bases and J 2 bases; bases outside gene matches: 8. CDR3 length: 16 amino acids. Germline V gene lookup returns CDR1 LGHDT and CDR2 YNNKEL (reference sequence). In DNA, the CDR3 is TGTGCCAGCAATAATCAACGGGGGGCTGGGGCCAACGTCCTGACTTTC. Encoded protein: CASNNQRGAGANVLTF.

This clonotype was picked up many times. This chain joins TRBV25-1 and TRBJ2-7, with D hard to call. This CDR3 spans 12 amino acids. The V gene's germline CDR1 is MGHDK and CDR2 SYGVNS. V was pared by 5 bases and J by 6 bases, with 11 bases between. The CDR3 nucleotides are TGTGCCAGCAGTCCCCTGATCGGCGAGCAGTACTTC. This codes for CASSPLIGEQYF.